These 22 T cell receptor beta chains were all obtained from the same sample, sequenced in a study of T cell repertoires in cytomegalovirus infection. TCRdb re-derived calls from the reads in MiXCR, one entry per CDR3 protein. The sample contains 90,000 to 120,000 distinct CDR3 sequences, about 22% of which appear only once. The sample consisted of CD8+ T cells from PBMCs. The source is a human donor in good health (CMV status not recorded). Some clones in this sample may be carry-over from other donors' samples.

This clonotype was detected only a few times. The chain employs TRBV2 and TRBJ2-4; TRBD1 matches 7 bases. The CDR3 has 16 residues. Looked up from germline, CDR1 is SNHLY and CDR2 is FYNNEI. With 2 bases clipped from V and 1 base from J, the junction kept 5 bases outside the gene matches. This CDR3 reads CASSELTGVAKNIQYF. CDR3 nucleotides: TGTGCCAGCAGTGAATTAACAGGGGTGGCCAAAAACATTCAGTACTTC.

The sample holds a few counts of this clonotype. The CDR3 DNA is TGTGCCAGCAGCCCTCAGGGACAGTCCTACAATGAGCAGTTCTTC. Translating gives CASSPQGQSYNEQFF. The chain recombines TRBV7-9 with TRBJ2-1; 7 bases are a match to TRBD1. Germline V gene lookup returns CDR1 SEHNR and CDR2 FQNEAQ (reference sequence). J was trimmed by 1 base and V by 5 bases; bases with no gene match: 5. This CDR3 spans 15 amino acids. Variable domain in full (rest from reference TRBV7-9 and TRBJ2-1): DTGVSQNPRHKITKRGQNVTFRCDPISEHNRLYWYRQTLGQGPEFLTYFQNEAQLEKSRLLSDRFSAERPKGSFSTLEIQRTEQGDSAMYLCASSPQGQSYNEQFFGPGTRLTVL.

This clonotype was seen only a few times. The CDR3 region is CASTRPGQGRGYEQYF. CDR3 nucleotide sequence: TGTGCCAGCACCAGACCGGGACAGGGAAGGGGATACGAGCAGTACTTC. This chain uses TRBV28 with TRBJ2-7; 9 positions agree with TRBD1. V lost 7 bases and J lost 4; bases outside the gene matches: 14. The CDR3 contains 16 residues. Germline assignment: CDR1 MDHEN and CDR2 SYDVKM.

The rearrangement joins TRBV7-8 to TRBJ2-7; D possibly corresponds to TRBD2 (5 bases). This CDR3 is 12 amino acids long. Germline V gene lookup returns CDR1 SGHVS and CDR2 FQNEAQ. Between the trimmed V and J ends, which lost 5 bases and 3 bases, there was a span of 8 bases. The chain's CDR3 is CASSGRGYEQYF. CDR3 nucleotide sequence: TGTGCCAGCAGCGGACGGGGCTACGAGCAGTACTTC.

This sequence joins TRBV7-9 and TRBJ2-6; 7 bases match TRBD2. With 8 bases clipped from V and 0 bases from J, the junction kept 10 bases outside the gene matches. Germline V gene sequence: CDR1 SEHNR, CDR2 FQNEAQ (reference sequence). This CDR3 spans 17 amino acids. The CDR3 is CASQRGGAPSGANVLTF. The DNA for the CDR3 is TGTGCCAGCCAACGGGGAGGGGCCCCCTCTGGGGCCAACGTCCTGACTTTC.

This clonotype has a handful of counts. The chain recombines TRBV27 with TRBJ1-2; D is unresolved. The CDR3 consists of 15 residues. Trimming removed 2 bases from V and 0 bases from J, with 10 bases in between. From germline, CDR1 is MNHEY and CDR2 SMNVEV (reference sequence). This CDR3 is CASSLDNRANYGYTF. CDR3 nucleotides: TGTGCCAGCAGTTTAGATAACAGAGCTAACTATGGCTACACCTTC.

This chain links TRBV6-2 or TRBV6-3 with TRBJ2-1; no clear D gene. Germline CDR1 is MNHEY and CDR2 is SVGEGT. This CDR3 has 16 residues. The V end was cut by 5 bases, the J end by 5 bases, with 19 bases between. The CDR3 reads CASSKDFEEFDNEQFF. For the CDR3, the DNA is TGTGCCAGCAGTAAAGATTTCGAAGAATTCGACAATGAGCAGTTCTTC.

This clonotype came up a few times. The chain employs TRBV19 and TRBJ1-5; no reliable D call. The CDR3 is made up of 13 amino acids. CDR1 is LNHDA, CDR2 SQIVND, per germline (reference sequence). Trimming pared 5 bases from V and 5 bases from J, leaving 10 bases between. The CDR3 region is CASSLMMDQPQHF. Here the CDR3 DNA reads TGTGCCAGTAGTCTGATGATGGATCAGCCCCAGCATTTT.

V and J are TRBV29-1 and TRBJ2-7; TRBD1 matches 7 bases. Trimming cost V 1 base and J 4 bases; bases outside gene matches: 4. CDR1 and CDR2 (germline): SQVTM, ANQGSEA. The CDR3 runs to 13 residues. The chain's CDR3 is CSVEGAGGYEQYF. CDR3 nucleotide sequence: TGCAGCGTTGAAGGGGCAGGGGGTTACGAGCAGTACTTC.

This rearrangement joins TRBV20-1 to TRBJ2-1, with 8 bases fitting TRBD2. J lost 8 bases, V lost 0 bases, and 12 bases had no gene match. The CDR3 sequence is 16 residues long. Looked up from germline, CDR1 is DFQATT and CDR2 is SNEGSKA (reference sequence). CDR3 nucleotides: TGCAGTGCTAGAGATGAGTCGACGGGGGGGGAGGATGAGCAGTTCTTC. Encoded protein: CSARDESTGGEDEQFF.

This clonotype was found many times. The CDR3: CSAAGGGAGELFF. CDR3 bases: TGCAGCGCTGCGGGGGGGGGAGCCGGGGAGCTGTTTTTT. The V gene is TRBV29-1, the J gene TRBJ2-2; 9 bases match TRBD2. Germline-derived CDR1 and CDR2 are SQVTM and ANQGSEA. CDR3 length: 13 residues. The J segment lost 6 bases and the V segment lost 7 bases, leaving 6 bases of the junction unmatched.

At least ten counts were recorded for this clonotype. The rearrangement joins TRBV2 to TRBJ2-7; TRBD1 might be the D (6 bases). CDR1 is SNHLY and CDR2 is FYNNEI in the germline V gene. Between the trimmed V and J ends, which lost 7 bases and 7 bases, there was a span of 14 bases. The CDR3 has 12 amino acids. For the CDR3, the DNA is TGTGCCAGCAAGGGCAGGGGTGAAGAGCAGTACTTC. Encoded protein: CASKGRGEEQYF.

This clonotype appeared many times. The CDR3 nucleotides read TGTGCCAGCAGCTACCGGGCCATAGGGTTTGAAGCTTTCTTT. This codes for CASSYRAIGFEAFF. The chain joins TRBV7-2 to TRBJ1-1, with D unresolved. The CDR3 extends over 14 amino acids. Germline lookup yields CDR1 SGHTA and CDR2 FQGNSA. The V gene lost 4 bases and the J gene lost 7 bases, with 16 bases spanning the gap.

Here the CDR3 reads CASSLLRGDTDTQYF. CDR3 bases: TGTGCCAGCAGTTTACTAAGGGGCGACACAGATACGCAGTATTTT. The J gene is TRBJ2-3, the V gene TRBV27, with D perhaps matching TRBD1 (5 bases). Trimming cost V 2 bases and J 2 bases, with 11 bases left between them. The CDR3 totals 15 residues. Germline CDR1 and CDR2: MNHEY and SMNVEV (reference sequence).

This clonotype appeared a few times. The chain links TRBV6-2 or TRBV6-3 to TRBJ1-4, with a possible D match to TRBD1 (5 bases). This CDR3 contains 17 residues. The germline CDR1 and CDR2 sequences are MNHEY and SVGEGT. V lost 7 bases, J lost 5 bases, and 23 bases lay in between. This chain's CDR3 is CASNRRGSGPTNEKLFF. The CDR3 coding sequence is TGTGCCAGCAACCGCCGAGGGTCGGGACCGACGAATGAAAAACTGTTTTTT.

This clonotype was observed a handful of times. The chain recombines TRBV7-9 with TRBJ2-1, with D uncertain. Germline CDR1 reads SEHNR; CDR2 reads FQNEAQ (reference sequence). Trimming pared 10 bases from V and 3 bases from J, leaving 7 bases between. The length of the CDR3 is 11 residues. Here the CDR3 DNA reads TGTGCCACACTCATCTACAATGAGCAGTTCTTC. It translates to CATLIYNEQFF.

The CDR3 region has the DNA TGTGCCAGCAGGCTACAGGGCTGCGAGCAGTACTTC. Protein: CASRLQGCEQYF. The chain joins TRBV6-2 or TRBV6-3 to TRBJ2-7, with D possibly TRBD1 on 6 matching bases. Germline V gene data show CDR1 as MNHEY and CDR2 as SVGEGT. The length of the CDR3 is 12 residues. Trimming shortened V by 6 bases and J by 6 bases, and 12 bases separated the two germline ends.

This clonotype came up many times. The chain carries TRBV5-4 and TRBJ1-2; no clear D. Germline CDR1 reads SGHNT; CDR2 reads YYREEE (reference sequence). V was clipped by 4 bases and J by 5 bases, with 9 bases between them. The CDR3 is 12 residues long. This CDR3 is CASSTTVYGYTF. In DNA form, the CDR3 reads TGTGCCAGCAGCACGACCGTGTATGGCTACACCTTC.

V usage is TRBV6-2 or TRBV6-3 and J usage is TRBJ2-2; 8 bases line up with TRBD1. The CDR3 has 17 residues. Germline CDR1 reads MNHEY; CDR2 reads SVGEGT. The V segment lost 2 bases and the J segment 1 base; nucleotides outside the gene matches: 6. Here the CDR3 DNA reads TGTGCCAGCAGTTACCCGTTCGGGACAGGGAACACCGGGGAGCTGTTTTTT. It is translated as CASSYPFGTGNTGELFF.

This clonotype came up many times. The chain joins TRBV7-3 to TRBJ2-5, with 9 bases identical to TRBD1. CDR1 and CDR2 (germline): SGHTA, FQGTGA. This CDR3 is built from 13 residues. Trimming took 5 bases from V and 6 from J; bases not matched to a gene: 4. The CDR3 DNA is TGTGCCAGCAGCCCCGGACAGGGGAAGACCCAGTACTTC. This sequence encodes CASSPGQGKTQYF. The whole variable domain, filled in from reference TRBV7-3 and TRBJ2-5, reads GAGVSQTPSNKVTEKGKYVELRCDPISGHTALYWYRQSLGQGPEFLIYFQGTGAADDSGLPNDRFFAVRPEGSVSTLKIQRTERGDSAVYLCASSPGQGKTQYFGPGTRLLVL.

This clonotype was observed at least ten times. The rearrangement joins TRBV6-1 to TRBJ2-5, with 9 bases matching TRBD1. Germline trimming cut 6 bases from V and 5 bases from J; bases unmatched to any gene: 13. Germline V CDR1 and CDR2: MNHNS, SASEGT. This CDR3 is built from 16 residues. CDR3 in DNA: TGTGCCAGCAGCTTTACAGGGGGCGGATGGTCGGAGACCCAGTACTTC. The encoded protein is CASSFTGGGWSETQYF.

Only a few counts were recorded for this clonotype. The rearrangement links TRBV30 to TRBJ2-1, with D unclear. The CDR3 runs 13 residues. The germline gives CDR1 GTSNPN, CDR2 SVGIG (reference sequence). Trimming left V 2 bases short and J 9 bases short, with 14 bases between. In DNA form, the CDR3 reads TGTGCCTGGAGTTTCGGGCAGACGGGTGAGCAGTTCTTC. Residues: CAWSFGQTGEQFF.